The 10 T cell receptor beta chains presented below share a single source sample, sequenced in a study of shared T cell receptors in the human thymus. Profiling relied on immunoSEQ multiplex PCR, and the TCRdb table lists in-frame clones only, not all of them. The sample records some 760,000 clones, approximately 85% being singletons. The same sample was also studied in work on human thymus T cells.

Sample: thymocytes. These receptors all come from a girl in the first two years of life with a congenital heart defect.

The chain combines TRBV28 with TRBJ2-7, with 7 bases aligning to TRBD2. There are 12 residues in the CDR3. The J segment lost 10 bases and the V segment lost 3 bases, leaving 6 bases of the junction unmatched. Germline V gene sequence: CDR1 MDHEN, CDR2 SYDVKM. The CDR3 coding sequence is TGTGCCAGCAGTTTTTCCCGGGAGGAACAGTACTTC. Protein: CASSFSREEQYF.

This chain links TRBV5-6 with TRBJ1-2, with 7 bases identical to TRBD1. The CDR3 has 19 residues. Trimming at V came to 1 base and at J to 2 bases, leaving 17 bases not matched to a gene. Germline CDR1 and CDR2: SGHDT and YYEEEE. CDR3 sequence reads: CASSLIRMRGDSPNYGYTF. In DNA form, the CDR3 reads TGTGCCAGCAGCTTGATTCGGATGAGAGGGGACAGCCCCAACTATGGCTACACCTTC. The entire variable domain, with the rest obtained from reference TRBV5-6 and TRBJ1-2, is as follows: DAGVTQSPTHLIKTRGQQVTLRCSPKSGHDTVSWYQQALGQGPQFIFQYYEEEERQRGNFPDRFSGHQFPNYSSELNVNALLLGDSALYLCASSLIRMRGDSPNYGYTFGSGTRLTVV.

The chain uses TRBV7-6 and TRBJ2-2, with D possibly being TRBD1 (6 bases). Germline CDR1 is SGHVS and CDR2 is FNYEAQ. The CDR3 sequence is 15 residues long. Between the trimmed V and J ends, which lost 9 bases and 6 bases, there was a span of 20 bases. For the CDR3, the DNA is TGTGCCAGTCAGCTATCGGGACATCTGCCCGGGGAGCTGTTTTTT. This sequence encodes CASQLSGHLPGELFF. The whole variable domain, filled in from reference TRBV7-6 and TRBJ2-2, reads GAGVSQSPRYKVTKRGQDVALRCDPISGHVSLYWYRQALGQGPEFLTYFNYEAQQDKSGLPNDRFSAERPEGSISTLTIQRTEQRDSAMYRCASQLSGHLPGELFFGEGSRLTVL.

J is TRBJ2-3 and V is TRBV5-1; 8 positions match TRBD2. With V trimmed by 0 bases and J by 2 bases, 8 bases remained unmatched. Germline CDR1 and CDR2: SGHRS and YFSETQ. The CDR3 extends over 17 amino acids. In DNA form, the CDR3 reads TGCGCCAGCAGCTTGGGGAAGAGCGGGGGACTCACAGATACGCAGTATTTT. This gives the protein CASSLGKSGGLTDTQYF.

This sequence joins TRBV27 and TRBJ2-1; possible D gene TRBD2, 5 bases. Germline-derived CDR1 and CDR2 are MNHEY and SMNVEV (reference sequence). Trimming removed 1 base at V and 0 bases at J, with 10 bases between. There are 16 residues in the CDR3. The CDR3 region is CASSLYSGPSYNEQFF. CDR3 coding DNA: TGTGCCAGCAGTTTATACAGCGGTCCCTCCTACAATGAGCAGTTCTTC.

J is TRBJ2-5 and V is TRBV29-1, with 7 bases that match TRBD2. The length of the CDR3 is 18 residues. Per the germline V gene, CDR1 is SQVTM and CDR2 is ANQGSEA. V lost 6 bases, J lost 2 bases, and 21 bases stayed unmatched. CDR3 nucleotides: TGCAGCGTCGTGGGCCCCCCGTCAGGCGGGGGAGCACAAGAGACCCAGTACTTC. Protein product: CSVVGPPSGGGAQETQYF.

The chain recombines TRBV4-3 with TRBJ2-5, with 7 bases lining up with TRBD2. This CDR3 is 14 amino acids long. V lost 3 bases, J lost 5 bases, and 6 bases stayed unmatched. Germline V gene sequence: CDR1 LGHNA, CDR2 YSLEER. In DNA form, the CDR3 reads TGCGCCAGCAGCCATACAGCAGCGGGGGAGACCCAGTACTTC. Translating it yields CASSHTAAGETQYF.

This clone was recorded once. The rearrangement links TRBV27 to TRBJ1-6, with 7 bases identical to TRBD1. There are 19 residues in the CDR3. Unmatched junction bases numbered 20, after V lost 5 bases and J lost 7 bases. The germline gives CDR1 MNHEY, CDR2 SMNVEV (reference sequence). The CDR3 DNA is TGTGCCAGCAGTGCTGACAGGGCCCATCAGCCGGGGTGGAATTCACCCCTCCACTTT. Translation gives CASSADRAHQPGWNSPLHF.

This clone was seen just once. This sample also contains other DNA sequences that code for the same CDR3. The chain has TRBV5-6 and TRBJ1-4; possible D gene TRBD1, 6 bases. V shed 2 bases and J shed 5 bases, with 10 bases lying between them. This CDR3 spans 14 amino acids. Germline V gene data show CDR1 as SGHDT and CDR2 as YYEEEE. Written as DNA, the CDR3 is TGTGCCAGCAGCTTAGGGGGAGGGAATGAAAAACTGTTTTTT. Translating gives CASSLGGGNEKLFF.

This clone was found once. The V and J genes are TRBV5-5 and TRBJ1-1, with D possibly TRBD1 on 6 matching bases. V was cut by 0 bases and J by 3 bases, with 9 bases left in between. This CDR3 comprises 14 residues. Germline V gene sequence: CDR1 SGHKS, CDR2 YYEKEE (reference sequence). CDR3 coding DNA: TGTGCCAGCAGCTTGGACAGGGAAGACACTGAAGCTTTCTTT. Translated: CASSLDREDTEAFF.